The clone carrying this T cell receptor (beta chain) was seen ten or more times. The source of the sample is a study of early T cells in non-severe SARS-CoV-2 infection. V shed 5 bases and J shed 2 bases, with 25 bases lying between them. CDR1 and CDR2 from the germline V gene are LNHDA and SQIVND (reference sequence). CDR3 length equals 19 residues. Each CDR3 protein gets one entry after TCRdb re-called the 5' RACE reads with MiXCR. The sample holds some 60,000 distinct CDR3 sequences; 8% to 10% are singletons and the top ten take less than 1.5%. Sample: whole blood. This sequence joins TRBV19 and TRBJ1-5; D unresolved. The origin of this receptor is an adult who was a healthcare worker with PCR-confirmed SARS-CoV-2 infection or an uninfected control (not recorded which). CDR3 sequence (DNA): TGTGCCAGTAGTCATCCTCCGGGGATGGGCGTTCTTCGCAATCAGCCCCAGCATTTT. Encoded protein: CASSHPPGMGVLRNQPQHF. Together with reference TRBV19 and TRBJ1-5, the CDR3 gives the full variable domain: DGGITQSPKYLFRKEGQNVTLSCEQNLNHDAMYWYRQDPGQGLRLIYYSQIVNDFQKGDIAEGYSVSREKKESFPLTVTSAQKNPTAFYLCASSHPPGMGVLRNQPQHFGDGTRLSIL.